The clone carrying this T cell receptor beta chain was recorded once. The data are from a study of T cell responses to AZD1222 COVID-19 vaccine. Looking at the study overall: Recipients boosted at about 4 weeks or about 12 weeks are pooled.

Germline trimming cut 1 base from V and 5 bases from J; bases unmatched to any gene: 11. Germline values: CDR1 SGHRS, CDR2 YFSETQ. CDR3 length: 19 amino acids. Sequenced by immunoSEQ multiplex PCR; TCRdb stores in-frame clones only, minus some. The table records around 260,000 clones, 90% to 95% of them present only once. The TCR was taken from an adult in good health. Here the sequenced sample was peripheral blood, taken on day 0 of AZD1222 vaccination. The chain is built from TRBV5-1 and TRBJ2-5; 16 nucleotides agree with TRBD2. The DNA of the CDR3 is TGCGCCAGCAGCTTGCGACGGGGACTAGCGGGGGGGCGAAAGGAGACCCAGTACTTC. This encodes CASSLRRGLAGGRKETQYF.